This TCR beta chain was captured in a study of memory CD4+ T cells and cytomegalovirus serostatus. Produced via immunoSEQ multiplex PCR; TCRdb's table is partial and in-frame only. The data show tens of thousands of clones, roughly three quarters seen once. Points from the study as a whole: CD4+ memory repertoires contained about 40% of the roughly 160 reported CMV TCRbeta sequences.

Single viable CD3+CD4+CD8-CD45RO+ cells were sorted as the memory CD4+ T cells. Serum IgG to CMV pp150, pp28, p38 and p52 defined serostatus. Positive selection with CD4 microbeads enriched total CD4+ T cells. V lost 0 bases, J lost 8 bases, and 10 bases stayed unmatched. The CDR3 has 17 residues. The germline gives CDR1 LNHNV, CDR2 YYDKDF (reference sequence). This clone was picked up many times. What it recognizes is unknown. The sequencing input was memory CD4+ T cells from blood. The genes are TRBV15 and TRBJ1-6; 7 bases fit TRBD1. This receptor was taken from an adult in good health and CMV-seronegative. As DNA, the CDR3 is TGTGCCACCAGCAGAGAACACGCGGGACAGAAGCATTCACCCCTCCACTTT. This translates into CATSREHAGQKHSPLHF.